This T cell receptor beta chain was sequenced in a study of blood T cells in healthy people across ages. Study-wide results and limits: Per-million-T-cell TCR beta diversity fell roughly linearly with age. Because donor CMV status was unknown, expanded clonotype changes were possibly confounded.

Next came a second PCR, run for about 7 to 12 cycles, which used a sample-barcoded 5' primer along with a J-beta primer mix. TCRdb called the 5' RACE reads again in MiXCR, with one record for every CDR3 protein. The data hold over 1,300,000 distinct CDR3 sequences, with approximately 59% observed a single time. Approximately 10 milliliters was the volume of peripheral blood drawn from each donor. The authors isolated at least 7 million PBMCs per sample. Germline V lookup: CDR1 MGHRA, CDR2 YSYEKL. With 4 bases clipped from V and 5 bases from J, the junction kept 4 bases outside the gene matches. The CDR3 is made up of 14 amino acids. This clonotype was found many times. Antigen specificity is unknown.

This chain links TRBV4-1 with TRBJ2-5, with 10 bases that match TRBD1. Sequencing was performed on blood. The receptor comes from a man aged 18 to 29 in good health. CDR3 in amino acids: CASSLGQGVETQYF. The DNA for the CDR3 is TGCGCCAGCAGCCTAGGACAGGGGGTTGAGACCCAGTACTTC.